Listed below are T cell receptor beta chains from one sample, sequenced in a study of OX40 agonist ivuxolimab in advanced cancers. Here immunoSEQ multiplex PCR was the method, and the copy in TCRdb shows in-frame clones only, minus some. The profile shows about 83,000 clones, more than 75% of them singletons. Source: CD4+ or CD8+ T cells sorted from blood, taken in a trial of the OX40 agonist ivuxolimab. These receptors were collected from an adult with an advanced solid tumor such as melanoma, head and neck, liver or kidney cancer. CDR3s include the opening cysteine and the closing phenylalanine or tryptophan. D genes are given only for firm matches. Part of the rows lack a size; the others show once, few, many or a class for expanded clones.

cdr3_aa: CASSLGFSSGNTIYF
cdr3_nt: TGTGCCAGCAGTTTAGGATTTAGCTCTGGAAACACCATATATTTT
v_call: TRBV27
d_call: -
clone_size: -
j_call: TRBJ1-3

cdr3_aa: CASSPSDGSNYGYTF
cdr3_nt: TGTGCCAGCAGTCCCTCGGATGGGTCTAACTATGGCTACACCTTC
v_call: TRBV28
d_call: -
clone_size: -
j_call: TRBJ1-2

cdr3_aa: CASSLGPGGAGNTIYF
cdr3_nt: TGTGCCAGCAGCTTGGGGCCCGGAGGGGCTGGAAACACCATATATTTT
v_call: TRBV7-2
d_call: -
clone_size: -
j_call: TRBJ1-3

cdr3_aa: CASSRQGRGSYNEQFF
cdr3_nt: TGTGCCAGCAGCCGACAGGGGCGGGGCTCCTACAATGAGCAGTTCTTC
v_call: TRBV9
d_call: TRBD1
clone_size: -
j_call: TRBJ2-1

cdr3_aa: CASSVATGSYNEQFF
cdr3_nt: TGTGCCAGCAGCGTAGCAACGGGCTCCTACAATGAGCAGTTCTTC
v_call: TRBV9
d_call: -
clone_size: once
j_call: TRBJ2-1

cdr3_aa: CASSFGQGSPYGYTF
cdr3_nt: TGTGCCAGCAGTTTCGGACAGGGAAGTCCCTATGGCTACACCTTC
v_call: TRBV6-6
d_call: TRBD1
clone_size: -
j_call: TRBJ1-2

cdr3_aa: CAWSKLGLAGGLLSYEQYF
cdr3_nt: TGTGCCTGGAGTAAACTAGGACTAGCGGGAGGGTTATTATCCTACGAGCAGTACTTC
v_call: TRBV30
d_call: TRBD2
clone_size: -
j_call: TRBJ2-7

cdr3_aa: CVRSRQGVNTEAFF
cdr3_nt: TGTGTCAGAAGCCGACAGGGAGTAAACACTGAAGCTTTCTTT
v_call: TRBV7-5
d_call: -
clone_size: -
j_call: TRBJ1-1

cdr3_aa: CASSFGQGGYNNYGYTF
cdr3_nt: TGTGCCAGCAGCTTCGGACAGGGTGGATACAATAACTATGGCTACACCTTC
v_call: TRBV7-2
d_call: TRBD1
clone_size: once
j_call: TRBJ1-2

cdr3_aa: CSDILRAGEQFF
cdr3_nt: TGCAGCGATATTCTCAGGGCGGGTGAGCAGTTCTTC
v_call: TRBV29-1
d_call: -
clone_size: -
j_call: TRBJ2-1

cdr3_aa: CASSIRGLAGDTYNEQFF
cdr3_nt: TGTGCCAGTAGTATTCGAGGACTAGCGGGAGATACCTACAATGAGCAGTTCTTC
v_call: TRBV19
d_call: TRBD2
clone_size: -
j_call: TRBJ2-1

cdr3_aa: CASSGQPYHTDTQYF
cdr3_nt: TGTGCCAGCTCCGGACAGCCGTATCACACAGATACGCAGTATTTT
v_call: TRBV9
d_call: -
clone_size: -
j_call: TRBJ2-3

cdr3_aa: CASSQGGRDLYGYTF
cdr3_nt: TGTGCCAGCAGCCAAGGCGGACGGGATCTCTATGGCTACACCTTC
v_call: TRBV7-3
d_call: -
clone_size: -
j_call: TRBJ1-2

cdr3_aa: CASSPPGSSSGNTIYF
cdr3_nt: TGTGCCAGCTCTCCTCCGGGCTCCAGCTCTGGAAACACCATATATTTT
v_call: TRBV9
d_call: -
clone_size: -
j_call: TRBJ1-3

cdr3_aa: CASSPPRLADNEQFF
cdr3_nt: TGTGCCAGCTCACCACCCCGGCTAGCGGACAATGAGCAGTTCTTC
v_call: TRBV18
d_call: TRBD2
clone_size: -
j_call: TRBJ2-1

cdr3_aa: CASSLAQRETQYF
cdr3_nt: TGTGCCAGCAGCTTAGCTCAGCGGGAGACCCAGTACTTC
v_call: TRBV7-2
d_call: -
clone_size: -
j_call: TRBJ2-5

cdr3_aa: CASSLVTGGQSNTEAFF
cdr3_nt: TGTGCCAGCAGCTTAGTAACAGGGGGACAATCGAACACTGAAGCTTTCTTT
v_call: TRBV11-2
d_call: TRBD1
clone_size: -
j_call: TRBJ1-1

cdr3_aa: CASSPGGNSPLHF
cdr3_nt: TGTGCCAGCAGCCCCGGAGGGAATTCACCCCTCCACTTT
v_call: TRBV14
d_call: -
clone_size: -
j_call: TRBJ1-6

cdr3_aa: CASSLVVSSGRPNEQFF
cdr3_nt: TGTGCCAGCAGCTTGGTCGTCTCTAGCGGGAGGCCCAATGAGCAGTTCTTC
v_call: TRBV5-4
d_call: TRBD2
clone_size: -
j_call: TRBJ2-1

cdr3_aa: CASSKAPTFEQYF
cdr3_nt: TGTGCCAGTAGTAAGGCCCCTACGTTCGAGCAGTACTTC
v_call: TRBV19
d_call: -
clone_size: -
j_call: TRBJ2-7

cdr3_aa: CAIKNRTTGPSYNEQFF
cdr3_nt: TGTGCCATCAAAAACAGAACGACAGGGCCCTCCTACAATGAGCAGTTCTTC
v_call: TRBV10-3
d_call: TRBD1
clone_size: few
j_call: TRBJ2-1

cdr3_aa: CASRRDQEETQYF
cdr3_nt: TGTGCCAGCCGCCGGGACCAAGAAGAGACCCAGTACTTC
v_call: TRBV14
d_call: -
clone_size: -
j_call: TRBJ2-5

cdr3_aa: CASSLEGRGSGEQFF
cdr3_nt: TGTGCCAGCAGCTTGGAGGGCAGGGGCTCGGGTGAGCAGTTCTTC
v_call: TRBV5-5
d_call: -
clone_size: once
j_call: TRBJ2-1

cdr3_aa: CASSTASGGSYEQYF
cdr3_nt: TGTGCCAGCAGCACCGCTAGCGGGGGCTCCTACGAGCAGTACTTC
v_call: TRBV2
d_call: TRBD2
clone_size: -
j_call: TRBJ2-7

cdr3_aa: CASSLEGIPDTQYF
cdr3_nt: TGTGCCAGCAGCTTAGAAGGGATCCCAGATACGCAGTATTTT
v_call: TRBV7-9
d_call: -
clone_size: once
j_call: TRBJ2-3

cdr3_aa: CASSLGTSGSKEQYF
cdr3_nt: TGTGCCAGCAGTTTAGGGACTAGCGGGAGTAAAGAGCAGTACTTC
v_call: TRBV28
d_call: TRBD2
clone_size: -
j_call: TRBJ2-7

cdr3_aa: CASAGTTYEQYF
cdr3_nt: TGTGCCTCCGCGGGGACGACCTACGAGCAGTACTTC
v_call: TRBV10-3
d_call: -
clone_size: -
j_call: TRBJ2-7

cdr3_aa: CASSQTTNEKLFF
cdr3_nt: TGTGCCAGCAGCCAAACAACTAATGAAAAACTGTTTTTT
v_call: TRBV7-2
d_call: -
clone_size: -
j_call: TRBJ1-4

cdr3_aa: CASSTVGQGAGELFF
cdr3_nt: TGTGCCAGTAGTACAGTAGGACAGGGGGCCGGGGAGCTGTTTTTT
v_call: TRBV19
d_call: TRBD1
clone_size: once
j_call: TRBJ2-2

cdr3_aa: CASPPPGRLNTEAFF
cdr3_nt: TGTGCCAGTCCCCCCCCTGGACGGTTGAACACTGAAGCTTTCTTT
v_call: TRBV19
d_call: -
clone_size: -
j_call: TRBJ1-1

cdr3_aa: CASSLSRTFGNTIYF
cdr3_nt: TGTGCCAGCAGTTTATCTCGGACCTTTGGAAACACCATATATTTT
v_call: TRBV27
d_call: -
clone_size: -
j_call: TRBJ1-3

cdr3_aa: CASRAQGAPNSPLHF
cdr3_nt: TGTGCCAGCAGGGCACAGGGGGCGCCTAATTCACCCCTCCACTTT
v_call: TRBV2
d_call: TRBD1
clone_size: -
j_call: TRBJ1-6

cdr3_aa: CASSTSTGDSLYGYTF
cdr3_nt: TGTGCCAGCAGCACCTCCACTGGGGACAGCCTCTATGGCTACACCTTC
v_call: TRBV9
d_call: TRBD1
clone_size: -
j_call: TRBJ1-2

cdr3_aa: CASSLSQYEQYF
cdr3_nt: TGTGCCAGCAGCTTGTCCCAGTACGAGCAGTACTTC
v_call: TRBV7-9
d_call: -
clone_size: once
j_call: TRBJ2-7

cdr3_aa: CASSLGHPVGELFF
cdr3_nt: TGTGCCAGCAGCTTGGGACATCCCGTCGGGGAGCTGTTTTTT
v_call: TRBV7-6
d_call: -
clone_size: -
j_call: TRBJ2-2

cdr3_aa: CTSSQGWAGRVDQPQHF
cdr3_nt: TGCACCAGCAGCCAAGGTTGGGCTGGGAGGGTTGATCAGCCCCAGCATTTT
v_call: TRBV1
d_call: -
clone_size: few
j_call: TRBJ1-5

cdr3_aa: CASTTTGTGANVLTF
cdr3_nt: TGTGCCAGCACTACAACAGGGACCGGGGCCAACGTCCTGACTTTC
v_call: TRBV28
d_call: -
clone_size: -
j_call: TRBJ2-6

cdr3_aa: CASTGTSGGDYEQYF
cdr3_nt: TGTGCCAGCACTGGGACTAGCGGGGGAGACTACGAGCAGTACTTC
v_call: TRBV6-6
d_call: TRBD2
clone_size: -
j_call: TRBJ2-7

cdr3_aa: CASSLRTSVGETQYF
cdr3_nt: TGCGCCAGCAGCCTGCGGACTAGCGTGGGAGAGACCCAGTACTTC
v_call: TRBV5-1
d_call: TRBD2
clone_size: -
j_call: TRBJ2-5

cdr3_aa: CASSSGGDIERNEQFF
cdr3_nt: TGTGCCAGCAGCTCAGGAGGGGACATAGAACGCAATGAGCAGTTCTTC
v_call: TRBV13
d_call: -
clone_size: few
j_call: TRBJ2-1

cdr3_aa: CSVEAVRGRYNEQFF
cdr3_nt: TGCAGCGTTGAAGCTGTCCGGGGACGGTACAATGAGCAGTTCTTC
v_call: TRBV29-1
d_call: -
clone_size: -
j_call: TRBJ2-1

cdr3_aa: CASSLGPGLAGGSYEQYF
cdr3_nt: TGTGCCAGCAGCTTAGGGCCGGGACTAGCGGGAGGATCCTACGAGCAGTACTTC
v_call: TRBV7-6
d_call: TRBD2
clone_size: -
j_call: TRBJ2-7

cdr3_aa: CAWSGPGTGSGGEKLFF
cdr3_nt: TGTGCCTGGAGTGGTCCCGGGACAGGGAGTGGTGGAGAAAAACTGTTTTTT
v_call: TRBV30
d_call: TRBD1
clone_size: -
j_call: TRBJ1-4

cdr3_aa: CASSLGQGGTDTQYF
cdr3_nt: TGCGCCAGCAGCTTGGGGCAGGGCGGCACAGATACGCAGTATTTT
v_call: TRBV5-1
d_call: -
clone_size: -
j_call: TRBJ2-3

cdr3_aa: CASSVGTGLRGETQYF
cdr3_nt: TGTGCCAGCAGCGTAGGGACAGGGCTAAGGGGGGAGACCCAGTACTTC
v_call: TRBV9
d_call: TRBD1
clone_size: few
j_call: TRBJ2-5

cdr3_aa: CASSPPSTGGAGELFF
cdr3_nt: TGTGCCAGCAGCCCACCCTCGACAGGGGGCGCCGGGGAGCTGTTTTTT
v_call: TRBV27
d_call: TRBD1
clone_size: -
j_call: TRBJ2-2

cdr3_aa: CASSIGTGTSYEQYF
cdr3_nt: TGCGCCAGCAGCATCGGGACAGGGACTTCCTACGAGCAGTACTTC
v_call: TRBV5-1
d_call: TRBD1
clone_size: few
j_call: TRBJ2-7

cdr3_aa: CASSLESGTGGLRETQYF
cdr3_nt: TGTGCCAGCAGCTTAGAATCCGGGACAGGGGGCTTAAGGGAGACCCAGTACTTC
v_call: TRBV7-6
d_call: TRBD1
clone_size: -
j_call: TRBJ2-5

cdr3_aa: CASSLEGALGNEQFF
cdr3_nt: TGCGCCAGCAGCTTGGAGGGGGCGCTTGGGAATGAGCAGTTCTTC
v_call: TRBV5-1
d_call: TRBD1
clone_size: -
j_call: TRBJ2-1

cdr3_aa: CAISEGGGNTEAFF
cdr3_nt: TGTGCCATCAGTGAGGGAGGAGGAAACACTGAAGCTTTCTTT
v_call: TRBV10-3
d_call: -
clone_size: once
j_call: TRBJ1-1

cdr3_aa: CASSWDQETQYF
cdr3_nt: TGCGCCAGCAGCTGGGACCAAGAGACCCAGTACTTC
v_call: TRBV5-1
d_call: -
clone_size: -
j_call: TRBJ2-5

cdr3_aa: CSVAAGEETQYF
cdr3_nt: TGCAGCGTTGCGGCGGGGGAAGAGACCCAGTACTTC
v_call: TRBV29-1
d_call: TRBD2
clone_size: -
j_call: TRBJ2-5

cdr3_aa: CASSSGLAEQFF
cdr3_nt: TGTGCCAGCAGTTCGGGACTAGCTGAGCAGTTCTTC
v_call: TRBV6-5
d_call: TRBD2
clone_size: -
j_call: TRBJ2-1

cdr3_aa: CASSTGDRGGMEQYF
cdr3_nt: TGTGCCAGTAGTACGGGAGACAGAGGTGGGATGGAGCAGTACTTC
v_call: TRBV19
d_call: -
clone_size: -
j_call: TRBJ2-7

cdr3_aa: CASSAQGSDNQPQHF
cdr3_nt: TGTGCCAGCAGCGCACAGGGAAGCGACAATCAGCCCCAGCATTTT
v_call: TRBV5-5
d_call: -
clone_size: -
j_call: TRBJ1-5